These 26 T cell receptor beta chains originate from one sample sequenced in a study of lung T cells in sarcoidosis with Löfgren's syndrome. TCRdb called the reads again in MiXCR, with one record for every CDR3 protein. The data contain 9,400 or so distinct CDR3 sequences, roughly 21% of them singletons. Sequenced: CD4+ T cells from bronchoalveolar lavage. These receptors were obtained from a human donor with sarcoidosis (Löfgren's syndrome or another form), or a control subject (not recorded which).

This clonotype was picked up a small number of times. This chain joins TRBV4-2 and TRBJ2-5; 8 bases match TRBD1. Germline V gene sequence: CDR1 LGHNA, CDR2 YNFKEQ. The trim removed 0 bases at V and 4 bases at J, leaving 7 bases unmatched. The CDR3 contains 16 residues. In DNA form, the CDR3 reads TGTGCCAGCAGCCAAGATTGGCCTGACAGGGGAGAGACCCAGTACTTC. This encodes CASSQDWPDRGETQYF.

This clonotype appeared a few times. The chain employs TRBV12-3 or TRBV12-4 and TRBJ2-3; 10 positions agree with TRBD2. The CDR3 is made up of 15 amino acids. J gave up 6 bases and V 5 bases, and 8 bases lay outside the gene matches. The CDR3 is CASSQSGGAGDTQYF. The DNA of the CDR3 is TGTGCCAGCAGTCAAAGCGGGGGGGCCGGGGATACGCAGTATTTT.

To note about this clonotype: The junction shows a germline mismatch at one end, possibly a read error. The chain is built from TRBV5-1 and TRBJ2-3; D gene uncertain. CDR1 and CDR2 from the germline V gene are SGHRS and YFSETQ. The CDR3 runs 14 residues. Here the CDR3 DNA reads TGCACCAGCAGCTTGGGGATGACCGCAGATACGCAGTATTTT. Translation gives CTSSLGMTADTQYF.

By share of the sample, this clonotype is medium-sized. The rearrangement uses TRBV15 and TRBJ1-5, with a tentative D call TRBD1 (6 bases). The V gene's germline CDR1 is LNHNV and CDR2 YYDKDF (reference sequence). The V and J ends lost 0 bases and 5 bases respectively, with 11 bases between them. This CDR3 contains 15 residues. The CDR3, as DNA: TGTGCCACCAGCAGAGAACAGGGAGTAGATCAGCCCCAGCATTTT. Translated, it gives CATSREQGVDQPQHF. Full variable domain (remainder filled in from reference TRBV15 and TRBJ1-5): DAMVIQNPRYQVTQFGKPVTLSCSQTLNHNVMYWYQQKSSQAPKLLFHYYDKDFNNEADTPDNFQSRRPNTSFCFLDIRSPGLGDTAMYLCATSREQGVDQPQHFGDGTRLSIL.

This clonotype has a count of ten or more. This chain links TRBV11-2 with TRBJ2-3; 8 nucleotides line up with TRBD2. The CDR3 is 17 residues long. J was trimmed by 4 bases and V by 4 bases; bases with no gene match: 13. CDR1 is SGHAT, CDR2 FQNNGV, per germline. The CDR3 sequence is CASSSTKLAGGSDTQYF. The CDR3 region has the DNA TGTGCCAGCAGCTCTACCAAGCTGGCGGGAGGATCAGATACGCAGTATTTT. The full variable domain, in which reference TRBV11-2 and TRBJ2-3 provide the parts outside the CDR3, is EAGVAQSPRYKIIEKRQSVAFWCNPISGHATLYWYQQILGQGPKLLIQFQNNGVVDDSQLPKDRFSAERLKGVDSTLKIQPAKLEDSAVYLCASSSTKLAGGSDTQYFGPGTRLTVL.

This clonotype is medium-sized (0.01 to 0.1%) within its sample. Compared with germline, one end of the junction differs, possibly owing to a read error. The chain combines TRBV28 with TRBJ2-7; weak D call: TRBD2 (5 bases). The CDR3 runs 12 residues. Germline CDR1 and CDR2: MDHEN and SYDVKM. Written as DNA, the CDR3 is TGTGCCAGCAGATCCTCGGGCCCTGAGGGTCACTTC. It specifies CASRSSGPEGHF.

Within the sample, this clonotype is medium-sized. The rearrangement joins TRBV27 to TRBJ1-5; no firm D call. The V end lost 1 base, the J end lost 1 base, and 14 bases lay between the germline ends. CDR1 is MNHEY, CDR2 SMNVEV, per germline (reference sequence). This CDR3 region has 17 residues. CDR3 amino acids: CASSLFDQAQSNQPQHF. DNA for the CDR3: TGTGCCAGCAGTTTATTCGACCAGGCCCAAAGCAATCAGCCCCAGCATTTT.

In regard to this clonotype: This may stem from a read error, because a much larger clone lies one nucleotide away. The gene calls are TRBV20-1 and TRBJ2-7; 7 bases fit TRBD1. V shed 6 bases, J shed 0 bases, and the junction held 11 bases outside the gene matches. Germline loops: CDR1 DFQATT, CDR2 SNEGSKA (reference sequence). This CDR3 has 15 amino acids. CDR3 nucleotide sequence: TGCAGTGCCCATACCTACAGGGGTCGCTCCTACGAGCAGTACTTC. This gives the protein CSAHTYRGRSYEQYF.

This clonotype was picked up many times. This sequence joins TRBV3-1 and TRBJ2-7; 8 bases fit TRBD2. J lost 5 bases, V lost 7 bases, and 10 bases had no gene match. The CDR3 has 14 residues. CDR1 and CDR2 (germline): LGHDT, YNNKEL (reference sequence). In nucleotides, the CDR3 is TGTGCCAGCACTTTAAGCGGGAGAAAGGACGAGCAGTACTTC. This sequence encodes CASTLSGRKDEQYF.

This clonotype was picked up many times. This sequence joins TRBV12-3 or TRBV12-4 and TRBJ1-1; D unclear. Trimming pared 2 bases from V and 5 bases from J, leaving 9 bases between. This CDR3 spans 13 amino acids. CDR3 in DNA: TGTGCCAGCAGTTTAACCGGGAGGACTGAAGCTTTCTTT. Residues: CASSLTGRTEAFF.

This clonotype was seen only a few times. The J gene is TRBJ2-7, the V gene TRBV30; 8 bases align to TRBD2. This CDR3 contains 13 residues. Trimming removed 2 bases from V and 3 bases from J; junction bases left unmatched: 3. Germline CDR1 reads GTSNPN; CDR2 reads SVGIG (reference sequence). In DNA form, the CDR3 reads TGTGCCTGGAGTAAGGGACTAGTCTACGAGCAGTACTTC. It specifies CAWSKGLVYEQYF.

This clonotype was counted many times. V is TRBV30 and J is TRBJ2-5, with D possibly TRBD2 on 6 matching bases. Germline V lookup: CDR1 GTSNPN, CDR2 SVGIG (reference sequence). The CDR3 extends over 13 amino acids. V was shortened by 0 bases and J by 5 bases, with 10 bases between the two germline ends. CDR3 sequence (DNA): TGTGCCTGGAGTGTACTGGGGGGTGAGACCCAGTACTTC. Encoded protein: CAWSVLGGETQYF.

This clonotype showed up just a few times. Since a much larger clone is just one base distant, this may be a read error. CDR3 region: CASSRLAGGPDTQYF. The CDR3 DNA is TGTGCCAGCAGCAGACTAGCGGGGGGGCCTGATACGCAGTATTTT. The rearrangement joins TRBV7-6 to TRBJ2-3; 14 bases align to TRBD2. Trimming cost V 5 bases and J 6 bases; bases outside gene matches: 4. CDR3 length: 15 amino acids. In germline, CDR1 is SGHVS, CDR2 FNYEAQ.

Relative to its sample, this clonotype is medium-sized. This chain connects TRBV6-2 or TRBV6-3 to TRBJ1-6; D is perhaps TRBD1 (5 bases). The CDR3 length is 13 residues. The germline gives CDR1 MNHEY, CDR2 SVGEGT. V was cut by 2 bases and J by 8 bases, with 7 bases left in between. Here the CDR3 reads CASSYRDDSPLHF. For the CDR3, the DNA is TGTGCCAGCAGTTACCGGGACGATTCACCCCTCCACTTT.

By sample share, this clonotype is medium-sized. The chain uses TRBV27 and TRBJ2-3; D perhaps matches TRBD2 (6 bases). Trimming stripped 7 bases from V and 4 bases from J, with 24 bases between. Looked up from germline, CDR1 is MNHEY and CDR2 is SMNVEV (reference sequence). The CDR3 has 17 residues. The CDR3 DNA reads TGTGCCAGCAAAAAGAGGGGCGGGACGGGGTGGGCAGATACGCAGTATTTT. Encoded protein: CASKKRGGTGWADTQYF.

This clonotype showed up many times. The V gene is TRBV20-1, the J gene TRBJ2-1; D remains unclear. CDR1 and CDR2 (germline): DFQATT, SNEGSKA (reference sequence). The CDR3 is 14 residues long. V shed 2 bases and J shed 6 bases, with 14 bases lying between them. This chain's CDR3 is CSARTYRNLNEQFF. Written as DNA, the CDR3 is TGCAGTGCTAGAACCTATCGGAATCTCAATGAGCAGTTCTTC.

For the CDR3, the DNA is TGTGCCAGCAGCTACAAACTAGCGGGAGGACGCACCGGGGAGCTGTTTTTT. Translated, it gives CASSYKLAGGRTGELFF. V and J are TRBV5-4 and TRBJ2-2, with 12 bases identical to TRBD2. Per the germline V gene, CDR1 is SGHNT and CDR2 is YYREEE (reference sequence). The V segment lost 3 bases and the J segment 4 bases; nucleotides outside the gene matches: 7. The CDR3 has 17 amino acids.

Judged by abundance, this clonotype is medium-sized (0.01 to 0.1%). The chain has TRBV27 and TRBJ1-6; possibly TRBD1 for D (6 bases). This CDR3 comprises 14 residues. Trimming took off 3 bases at V and 10 bases at J, with 13 bases between the two ends. Germline-derived CDR1 and CDR2 are MNHEY and SMNVEV (reference sequence). The chain's CDR3 is CASSLGAGYSPLHF. The CDR3 nucleotides read TGTGCCAGCAGTTTGGGGGCGGGTTACTCACCCCTCCACTTT.

At least ten counts were recorded for this clonotype. This chain links TRBV19 with TRBJ1-5, with D possibly being TRBD1 (5 bases). Germline V CDR1 and CDR2: LNHDA, SQIVND (reference sequence). The CDR3 contains 14 residues. V gave up 3 bases and J gave up 0 bases, with 6 bases separating them. CDR3 region: CASSIQGSNQPQHF. The CDR3 DNA sequence: TGTGCCAGTAGTATCCAGGGTAGCAATCAGCCCCAGCATTTT.

The sample holds many counts of this clonotype. The gene calls are TRBV5-1 and TRBJ2-7; 7 nucleotides line up with TRBD1. The CDR3 has 15 residues. The V and J ends lost 4 bases and 6 bases, in that order; junction bases with no gene match: 13. Germline lookup yields CDR1 SGHRS and CDR2 YFSETQ. The CDR3 loop is CASSRGQIESVEQYF. For the CDR3, the DNA is TGCGCCAGCAGCAGGGGACAGATTGAGTCAGTCGAGCAGTACTTC.

This clonotype showed up many times. The chain links TRBV11-2 to TRBJ2-5, with TRBD2 matching 9 bases. The ends lost 7 bases at V and 4 bases at J; junction bases unmatched: 13. Germline V gives CDR1 SGHAT, CDR2 FQNNGV. The CDR3 consists of 16 residues. As DNA, the CDR3 is TGTGCCAGCACCCCGCGAGTGACGCGGGGGGGAGAGACCCAGTACTTC. Amino acid sequence: CASTPRVTRGGETQYF.

The genes are TRBV7-3 and TRBJ2-3; TRBD1 matches 8 bases. Germline V gene sequence: CDR1 SGHTA, CDR2 FQGTGA. With 4 bases clipped from V and 4 bases from J, the junction kept 10 bases outside the gene matches. The CDR3 has 16 amino acids. The DNA of the CDR3 is TGTGCCAGCAGCTCAATCGCAGGGGGCCGGGCAGATACGCAGTATTTT. It is translated as CASSSIAGGRADTQYF.

Of note for this clonotype: This sequence may be a read error, since a much larger clone differs from it by one base. This CDR3 is missing its conserved last phenylalanine or tryptophan, likely due to a read error. This chain uses TRBV5-1 with TRBJ2-3; the D gene could be TRBD1 or TRBD2 (5 bases each). V lost 0 bases and J 7 bases, leaving 9 bases between the germline ends. Germline CDR1 and CDR2: SGHRS and YFSETQ. The CDR3 runs 13 residues. The CDR3 is CASSLGDDYTQYL. Here the CDR3 DNA reads TGCGCCAGCAGCTTGGGGGACGACTATACGCAGTATCTT.

This clonotype was picked up many times. The V gene is TRBV7-2, the J gene TRBJ2-1; 7 bases are a match to TRBD1. Germline V lookup: CDR1 SGHTA, CDR2 FQGNSA. The ends lost 1 base at V and 9 bases at J; junction bases unmatched: 3. The CDR3 has 13 residues. CDR3 residues: CASSLVGGGEQFF. For the CDR3, the DNA is TGTGCCAGCAGCTTAGTAGGGGGCGGTGAGCAGTTCTTC. Together with reference TRBV7-2 and TRBJ2-1, the CDR3 gives the full variable domain: GAGVSQSPSNKVTEKGKDVELRCDPISGHTALYWYRQSLGQGLEFLIYFQGNSAPDKSGLPSDRFSAERTGGSVSTLTIQRTQQEDSAVYLCASSLVGGGEQFFGPGTRLTVL.

By share, this clonotype counts as medium-sized (0.01 to 0.1%). The rearrangement uses TRBV6-1 and TRBJ1-1; D is unclear. Trimming removed 7 bases at V and 1 base at J, with 13 bases between. The CDR3 loop spans 14 amino acids. The germline gives CDR1 MNHNS, CDR2 SASEGT. CDR3 sequence reads: CASNLLMGNTEAFF. DNA for the CDR3: TGTGCCAGCAATCTTTTAATGGGGAACACTGAAGCTTTCTTT.

This clonotype was seen many times. This chain links TRBV20-1 with TRBJ1-4; possibly TRBD1 for D (6 bases). CDR3 length equals 13 residues. V was clipped by 6 bases and J by 4 bases, with 12 bases between them. In germline, CDR1 is DFQATT, CDR2 SNEGSKA (reference sequence). CDR3 sequence reads: CSATGLINEKLFF. The CDR3 DNA reads TGCAGTGCCACAGGGTTGATTAATGAAAAACTGTTTTTT.